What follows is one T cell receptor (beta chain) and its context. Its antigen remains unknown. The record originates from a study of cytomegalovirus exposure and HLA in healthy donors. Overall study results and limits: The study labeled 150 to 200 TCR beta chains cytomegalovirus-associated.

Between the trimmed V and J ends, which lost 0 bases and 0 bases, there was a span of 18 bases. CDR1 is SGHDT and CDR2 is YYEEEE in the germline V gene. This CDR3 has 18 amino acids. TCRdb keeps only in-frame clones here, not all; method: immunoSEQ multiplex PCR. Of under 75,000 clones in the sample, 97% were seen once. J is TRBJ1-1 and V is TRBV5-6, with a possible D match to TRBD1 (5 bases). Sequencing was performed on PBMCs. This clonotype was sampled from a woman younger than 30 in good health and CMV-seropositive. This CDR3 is CASSLAWGQAILNTEAFF. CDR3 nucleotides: TGTGCCAGCAGCTTGGCCTGGGGCCAGGCCATCTTGAACACTGAAGCTTTCTTT.